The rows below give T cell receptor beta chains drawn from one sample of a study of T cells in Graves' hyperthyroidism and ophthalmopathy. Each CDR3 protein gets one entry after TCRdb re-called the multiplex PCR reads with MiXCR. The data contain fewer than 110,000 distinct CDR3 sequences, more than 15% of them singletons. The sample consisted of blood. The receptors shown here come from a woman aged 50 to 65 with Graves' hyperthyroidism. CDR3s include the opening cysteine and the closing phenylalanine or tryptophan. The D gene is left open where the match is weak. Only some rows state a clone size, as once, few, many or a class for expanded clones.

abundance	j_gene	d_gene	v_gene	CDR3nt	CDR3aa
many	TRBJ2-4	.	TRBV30	TGTGCCTGGGCCCTACAAGGAAACATTCAGTACTTC	CAWALQGNIQYF
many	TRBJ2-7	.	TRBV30	TGTGCCTGGAGTGTAATGGGTTACGAGCAGTACTTC	CAWSVMGYEQYF
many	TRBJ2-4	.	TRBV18	TGTGCCAGCTCTCGAGTTCTAGCCAAAAACATTCAGTACTTC	CASSRVLAKNIQYF
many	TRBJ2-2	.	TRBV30	TGTGCCTGGAGTGTATTGAACACCGGGGAGCTGTTTTTT	CAWSVLNTGELFF
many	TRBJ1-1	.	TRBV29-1	TGCAGCGGTACCTTGACACGCATGAACACTGAAGCTTTCTTT	CSGTLTRMNTEAFF
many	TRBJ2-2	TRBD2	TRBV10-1	TGCGCCAGCAGTGAGTGGTTAGCGGGAGAGGGAGCCGGGGAGCTGTTTTTT	CASSEWLAGEGAGELFF
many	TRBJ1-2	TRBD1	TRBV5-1	TGCGCCAGCAGCTACACAGGGGGCGCACGTAACGGCTACACCTTC	CASSYTGGARNGYTF
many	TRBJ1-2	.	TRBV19	TGTGCCAGCTCCCTGGACAGACTTAACTATGGCTACACCTTC	CASSLDRLNYGYTF
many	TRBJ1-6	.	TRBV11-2	TGTGCCAGCAGCCTCCGTCAGAGAGATAATTCACCCCTCCACTTT	CASSLRQRDNSPLHF
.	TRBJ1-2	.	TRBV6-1	TGTGCCAGCCAAATTGGGACCACTTACACCTTC	CASQIGTTYTF
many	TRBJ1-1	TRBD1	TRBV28	TGTGCCAGCAAAAAAGGTACAGGCTTCAGGGGGACTGAAGCTTTCTTT	CASKKGTGFRGTEAFF
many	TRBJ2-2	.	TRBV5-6	TGTGCCAGCAGCTTCATGTGGCGGGATGCCGGGGAGCTGTTTTTT	CASSFMWRDAGELFF
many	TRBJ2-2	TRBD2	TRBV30	TGTGCCTGGCCCGGGACTAGCGGGAGGTTCCGAAACACCGGGGAGCTGTTTTTT	CAWPGTSGRFRNTGELFF
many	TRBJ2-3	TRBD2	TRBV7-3	TGTGCCAGCAACCCGGGACTAGCGGGAGCTGCAGATACGCAGTATTTT	CASNPGLAGAADTQYF
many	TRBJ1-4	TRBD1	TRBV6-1	TGTGCCAGCAGTGCACCTCGGGACAGAACTAATGAAAAACTGTTTTTT	CASSAPRDRTNEKLFF
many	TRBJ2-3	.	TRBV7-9	TGTGCCAGCAGCTTAGGAGGGTGGGGAGATACGCAGTATTTT	CASSLGGWGDTQYF
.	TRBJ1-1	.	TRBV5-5	TGTGCCAGCAGCTTGTCGCCGGCCACTGAAGCTTTCTTT	CASSLSPATEAFF
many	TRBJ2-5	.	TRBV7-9	TGTGCCAGCAGCTCCCTCACGGCAGGGCCACAAGAGACCCAGTACTTC	CASSSLTAGPQETQYF
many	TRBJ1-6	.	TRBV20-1	TGCAGTGCCAAGGCAGGTCGCAGGGGAACGAATTCACCCCTCCACTTT	CSAKAGRRGTNSPLHF
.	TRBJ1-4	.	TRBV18	TGTGCCAGCTCACGATTTAAAGGTCCTAATGAAAAACTGTTTTTT	CASSRFKGPNEKLFF
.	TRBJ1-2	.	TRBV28	TGTGCCAGCAGGCTGACAGGTGCTAACTATGGCTACACCTTC	CASRLTGANYGYTF
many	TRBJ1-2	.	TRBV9	TGTGCCAGCAGCGTCGACAGTTGGAAGACATCGGGCTACACCTTC	CASSVDSWKTSGYTF
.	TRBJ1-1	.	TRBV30	TGTGCCAGGAAGGGACTGAACACTGAAGCTTTCTTT	CARKGLNTEAFF
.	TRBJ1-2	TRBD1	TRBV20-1	TGCAGTGCTAGAGATCCACAGGGGGAGGAGGATGGCTACACCTTC	CSARDPQGEEDGYTF
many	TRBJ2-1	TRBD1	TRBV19	TGTGCCAGTAGTCCCCTAGGGGGCAACTACAATGAGCAGTTCTTC	CASSPLGGNYNEQFF
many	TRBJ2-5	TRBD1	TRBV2	TGTGCCAGCAGTGAAGCTCGATTTTCGCGACAGGGGGAGACCCAGTACTTC	CASSEARFSRQGETQYF
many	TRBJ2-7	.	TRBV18	TGTGCCAGCTCACCACTGAAATTCTCCTACGAGCAGTACTTC	CASSPLKFSYEQYF
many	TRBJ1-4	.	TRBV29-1	TGCAGCGTTGGTTATGGGCGACAAACTAATGAAAAACTGTTTTTT	CSVGYGRQTNEKLFF
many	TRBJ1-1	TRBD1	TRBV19	TGTGCCAGTAGTAAAAGGCCTGACAGGGCCTTTTGGAACACTGAAGCTTTCTTT	CASSKRPDRAFWNTEAFF
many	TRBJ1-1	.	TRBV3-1	TGTGCCAGCAGCCAAGATGGGGACACTGAAGCTTTCTTT	CASSQDGDTEAFF
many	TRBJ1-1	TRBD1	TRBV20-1	TGCAGTGCTAGGGACAGGGGGCGAATCACTGAAGCTTTCTTT	CSARDRGRITEAFF
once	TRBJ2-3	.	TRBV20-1	TGCAGTGCTAGAGATATAGCGGAAATCGCAGATACGCAGTATTTT	CSARDIAEIADTQYF
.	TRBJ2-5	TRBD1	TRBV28	TGTGCCAGCAGCGCCGGGACAGGGGGCTTTAAACCGTACCAAGAGACCCAGTACTTC	CASSAGTGGFKPYQETQYF
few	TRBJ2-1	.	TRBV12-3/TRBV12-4	TGTGCCAGCAGTTTGCAGGGGGGCCACAATGAGCAGTTCTTC	CASSLQGGHNEQFF